A selection of T cell receptor beta chains follows, all from one sample in a study of regulatory T cells in long-lasting Graves disease. TCRdb used MiXCR to reprocess the multiplex PCR reads, holding one entry per CDR3 protein. The sample holds about 500,000 distinct CDR3 sequences, about 16% seen once. The data were also submitted as part of a second study, on T cells in Graves' hyperthyroidism and ophthalmopathy.

The sample consisted of peripheral blood mononuclear cells (PBMCs), taken at new diagnosis, from a patient treated with antithyroid drugs. These receptors were obtained from a man between 40 and 49 years old with Graves disease. Each CDR3 is given with its conserved first and last residue. The order of the fields is J gene, D gene, V gene, clone size, CDR3 DNA, CDR3 protein. The D gene is left open where the match is weak. Clone size is shown for a subset of rows, as once, few, many or a class of expanded clone.

TRBJ1-2	NA	TRBV7-9	few	TGTGCCAGCAGCCCCGGGGGGAATGGCTACACCTTC	CASSPGGNGYTF
TRBJ2-1	NA	TRBV12-3/TRBV12-4	NA	TGTGCCAGCAGTACAAACCAGGGGAATGAGCAGTTCTTC	CASSTNQGNEQFF
TRBJ2-2	NA	TRBV7-6	few	TGTGCCAGCAGCTCGATTGTCGCGAACACCGGGGAGCTGTTTTTT	CASSSIVANTGELFF
TRBJ2-5	NA	TRBV28	NA	TGTGCCAGCAGACCCCAGGGTTCGGAGACCCAGTACTTC	CASRPQGSETQYF
TRBJ2-7	NA	TRBV5-1	many	TGCGCCAGCAGCTTGGGCAGGGATGACTACGAGCAGTACTTC	CASSLGRDDYEQYF
TRBJ1-5	NA	TRBV28	many	TGTGCCAGCAGTTTGGGGTTGGCAGGGGATGGTCAGCCCCAGCATTTT	CASSLGLAGDGQPQHF
TRBJ2-5	NA	TRBV15	few	TGTGCCACCAGCAGGGTCGAACGTTGGGGGACCTATCAAGAGACCCAGTACTTC	CATSRVERWGTYQETQYF
TRBJ2-7	TRBD2	TRBV2	many	TGTGCCAGCAGCGATCTGGGGAAGGGAGGGAGAAACGAGCAGTACTTC	CASSDLGKGGRNEQYF
TRBJ2-7	TRBD2	TRBV3-1	many	TGTGCCAGCTCTCGGGCTAGCGGATTTTACGAGCAGTACTTC	CASSRASGFYEQYF
TRBJ2-5	TRBD2	TRBV6-1	many	TGTGCCAGCAGGGCCCCTAGCGGGAGACGATCTGATGAGACCCAGTACTTC	CASRAPSGRRSDETQYF
TRBJ1-6	NA	TRBV5-1	NA	TGTGCCAGCAGACGGAACCCCAGGGGTGGTTATAATTCACCCCTCCACTTT	CASRRNPRGGYNSPLHF
TRBJ1-2	TRBD1	TRBV7-9	NA	TGTGCCAGCAGCTCGTCTGACAGGGGGATCTATGGCTACACCTTC	CASSSSDRGIYGYTF
TRBJ1-1	NA	TRBV6-1	few	TGTGCCAGCAGTCCTCGGGGAGGCCTGAACACTGAAGCTTTCTTT	CASSPRGGLNTEAFF
TRBJ2-3	TRBD2	TRBV7-2	many	TGTGCCAGCAGCCCGGAAGCGGGAGTCACAGATACGCAGTATTTT	CASSPEAGVTDTQYF
TRBJ2-1	TRBD2	TRBV4-1	NA	TGCGCCAGCAGCCAAGATGAGGCTAGCGGGAGGCTAAGCAATGAGCAGTTCTTC	CASSQDEASGRLSNEQFF
TRBJ2-7	TRBD1	TRBV9	many	TGTGCCAGCAGCCCAAAGGGGGACAGGGGGCTGTGGTCCTACGAGCAGTACTTC	CASSPKGDRGLWSYEQYF
TRBJ2-5	NA	TRBV12-3/TRBV12-4	many	TGTGCCAGCAGCTTAGACAGAAAAGAGACCCAGTACTTC	CASSLDRKETQYF
TRBJ2-7	TRBD2	TRBV3-1	few	TGTGCCAGCAGCCAAGTAGGTGGGAGGGGCCGAGTGGGCCCCGAGCAGTACTTC	CASSQVGGRGRVGPEQYF
TRBJ2-1	TRBD2	TRBV20-1	many	TGCAGTGCTAGTTTTGGGGGAGGGCCCCGAAATGAGCAGTTCTTC	CSASFGGGPRNEQFF
TRBJ2-4	TRBD2	TRBV11-3	many	TGTGCCAGCAGCCTAGCGGGATGGGACATTCAGTACTTC	CASSLAGWDIQYF
TRBJ1-3	TRBD1	TRBV18	once	TGTGCCAGCTCACCTACCAACCGGGACAGACTTTCCGGAAACACCATATATTTT	CASSPTNRDRLSGNTIYF
TRBJ2-2	NA	TRBV2	many	TGTGCCAGCAGCGAGACAGGATTAAACACCGGGGAGCTGTTTTTT	CASSETGLNTGELFF
TRBJ2-1	TRBD2	TRBV12-3/TRBV12-4	many	TGTGCCACCCGGAGGACTAGAACCTACAATGAGCAGTTCTTC	CATRRTRTYNEQFF
TRBJ2-1	TRBD2	TRBV3-1	many	TGTGCCAGCAGCCAAGATCGGACTAGCGGGAGTAGGCGTGAGCAGTTCTTC	CASSQDRTSGSRREQFF
TRBJ1-2	NA	TRBV30	many	TGTGCCTGGAGTTGGGGCCCTAATGGGAACTATGGCTACACCTTC	CAWSWGPNGNYGYTF
TRBJ2-1	TRBD2	TRBV24-1	many	TGTGCCACCAGTGATTTAAACGGTGGCTGGGGACTAGCGAATTACAATGAGCAGTTCTTC	CATSDLNGGWGLANYNEQFF
TRBJ1-6	NA	TRBV20-1	NA	TGCAGTGCTAGAGTCGGGGCCCAGGATTCACCCCTCCACTTT	CSARVGAQDSPLHF
TRBJ2-7	NA	TRBV2	many	TGTGCCAGCAGTGAATTAGCGGTCTCCTACGAGCAGTACTTC	CASSELAVSYEQYF
TRBJ1-3	NA	TRBV5-1	few	TGCGCCAGCAAGATAGGTACCGTCGGAAACACCATATATTTT	CASKIGTVGNTIYF
TRBJ1-1	NA	TRBV20-1	many	TGCAGTGCTAAGAGGGGGGCGGTGAACACTGAAGCTTTCTTT	CSAKRGAVNTEAFF
TRBJ2-2	TRBD2	TRBV6-1	many	TGTGCCAGCAACTCACTAGCGAGAAACACCGGGGAGCTGTTTTTT	CASNSLARNTGELFF
TRBJ1-4	NA	TRBV30	many	TGTGCCTGGGACCGACAGCCTGCCCGCAATGAAAAACTGTTTTTT	CAWDRQPARNEKLFF
TRBJ2-1	TRBD2	TRBV13	few	TGTGCCAGCAGCCACATTCCGACTAGCGGGAGACACAATGAGCAGTTCTTC	CASSHIPTSGRHNEQFF
TRBJ2-1	TRBD2	TRBV5-1	many	TGCGCCAGCAGCCACCTAGCGGGAGGGTCCAATGAGCAGTTCTTC	CASSHLAGGSNEQFF
TRBJ2-2	NA	TRBV5-1	many	TGCGCCAGCAGCAAGGGGTACACCGGGGAGCTGTTTTTT	CASSKGYTGELFF
TRBJ2-1	NA	TRBV5-1	once	TGCGCCAGCAGCTTATTAGCATCTCATGAGCAGTTCTTC	CASSLLASHEQFF
TRBJ2-3	NA	TRBV7-9	many	TGTGCCAGCAGCAAAACAAGGGAAGGGATCACAGATACGCAGTATTTT	CASSKTREGITDTQYF
TRBJ2-3	NA	TRBV3-1	many	TGTGCCAGCAGCCGAGCTGTAGATACGCAGTATTTT	CASSRAVDTQYF
TRBJ2-7	TRBD1	TRBV30	many	TGTGCCTGGAACACAGGGGTTTCAGAGCAGTACTTC	CAWNTGVSEQYF
TRBJ1-5	NA	TRBV19	NA	TGTGCCAGTACGGGGGCACATCAGCCCCAGCATTTT	CASTGAHQPQHF
TRBJ2-1	TRBD2	TRBV29-1	few	TGCAGCGTTGAAGTAGCTAGCGGGATACTCAATGAGCAGTTCTTC	CSVEVASGILNEQFF
TRBJ2-2	TRBD1	TRBV30	many	TGTGCCTGGAGTGTACCGGTACAGGGGAGAAGGGAGCTGTTTTTT	CAWSVPVQGRRELFF
TRBJ2-5	TRBD1	TRBV6-1	many	TGTGCCAGCACCTGGACAGGGATCGGGGAGACCCAGTACTTC	CASTWTGIGETQYF
TRBJ2-1	TRBD2	TRBV28	NA	TGTGCCAGCAGTCCACAAGTCGGGAGCGGGAGGGGTGAGCAGTTCTTC	CASSPQVGSGRGEQFF
TRBJ2-3	NA	TRBV20-1	many	TGCAGTGCTAGGTCATATGCGCAGGACTTAGTTCTCACAGATACGCAGTATTTT	CSARSYAQDLVLTDTQYF
TRBJ1-6	TRBD1	TRBV28	NA	TGTGCCAGCAGCCGAAGGGGGCTTTCACCCCTCCACTTT	CASSRRGLSPLHF
TRBJ2-2	NA	TRBV20-1	NA	TGCAGTGCTAGAGGGACGGAAGCTAACACCGGGGAGCTGTTTTTT	CSARGTEANTGELFF
TRBJ2-3	NA	TRBV5-1	many	TGCGCCAGCAGGGTCCCCAAGATAGGAGATACGCAGTATTTT	CASRVPKIGDTQYF
TRBJ2-2	TRBD2	TRBV29-1	NA	TGCAGCGTTAGACTAGCAAACACCGGGGAGCTGTTTTTT	CSVRLANTGELFF
TRBJ2-7	TRBD1	TRBV19	NA	TGTGCCAGTAGTATTGGACAGGTCGGCTACGAGCAGTACTTC	CASSIGQVGYEQYF
TRBJ1-2	NA	TRBV29-1	NA	TGCAGCGTTTCTGATTACTACTATGGCTACACCTTC	CSVSDYYYGYTF